Following are 17 T cell receptor beta chains from one sample sequenced in a study of cytomegalovirus exposure and HLA in healthy donors. TCRdb's copy holds only in-frame clones and misses some; the assay was immunoSEQ multiplex PCR. The data show over 45,000 clones, just over 85% seen once. Sequenced input: PBMCs. The receptor source for this set is a woman aged 25 to 39 in good health and CMV-seronegative.

The chain carries TRBV27 and TRBJ1-2, with TRBD1 identical over 8 bases. The CDR3 is made up of 14 amino acids. Germline V gives CDR1 MNHEY, CDR2 SMNVEV (reference sequence). J gave up 7 bases and V 4 bases, and 8 bases lay outside the gene matches. The CDR3 nucleotides read TGTGCCAGCAGTTCGCCAGGGGGCGCGGGTGGCTACACCTTC. This sequence encodes CASSSPGGAGGYTF.

The V and J genes are TRBV4-3 and TRBJ2-1, with D tentatively TRBD2 (6 bases). CDR1 LGHNA and CDR2 YSLEER come from the germline V gene. CDR3 length: 18 amino acids. Trimming shortened V by 1 base and J by 9 bases, and 25 bases separated the two germline ends. The CDR3 loop reads CASSQGPGGSDPAGEQFF. CDR3 coding DNA: TGCGCCAGCAGCCAAGGTCCTGGGGGGTCCGACCCGGCGGGTGAGCAGTTCTTC.

The gene calls are TRBV29-1 and TRBJ2-5; D may be TRBD2 (6 bases). Germline assignment: CDR1 SQVTM and CDR2 ANQGSEA. There are 13 residues in the CDR3. V lost 7 bases to trimming and J lost 5 bases, with 17 bases between them. In DNA, the CDR3 is TGCAGCGCGGAGGGGCAGGGTGGGGAGACCCAGTACTTC. Translating it yields CSAEGQGGETQYF.

The rearrangement joins TRBV30 to TRBJ1-5, with D unclear. Trimming took off 3 bases at V and 3 bases at J, with 6 bases between the two ends. Germline CDR1 and CDR2: GTSNPN and SVGIG (reference sequence). CDR3 length: 12 amino acids. In DNA, the CDR3 is TGTGCCTGGAGCGGGAACAATCAGCCCCAGCATTTT. It is translated as CAWSGNNQPQHF. Using reference TRBV30 and TRBJ1-5 for the parts outside the CDR3, the full variable domain is SQTIHQWPATLVQPVGSPLSLECTVEGTSNPNLYWYRQAAGRGLQLLFYSVGIGQISSEVPQNLSASRPQDRQFILSSKKLLLSDSGFYLCAWSGNNQPQHFGDGTRLSIL.

This clone appeared once. This rearrangement joins TRBV30 to TRBJ2-7, with 9 bases matching TRBD1. Per the germline V gene, CDR1 is GTSNPN and CDR2 is SVGIG (reference sequence). J gave up 4 bases and V 5 bases, and 12 bases lay outside the gene matches. The CDR3 extends over 15 amino acids. CDR3 sequence reads: CAWDVGQGSAYEQYF. CDR3 bases: TGTGCCTGGGACGTTGGACAGGGGTCAGCTTACGAGCAGTACTTC.

This sequence joins TRBV7-3 and TRBJ1-1, with TRBD1 matching over 8 bases. The CDR3 is 14 amino acids. Germline-derived CDR1 and CDR2 are SGHTA and FQGTGA. Germline trimming cut 4 bases from V and 0 bases from J; bases unmatched to any gene: 1. The CDR3 protein is CASSSGGVNTEAFF. Here the CDR3 DNA reads TGTGCCAGCAGCTCAGGGGGCGTGAACACTGAAGCTTTCTTT.

J is TRBJ2-5 and V is TRBV5-8; tentative D call: TRBD2 (5 bases). This CDR3 spans 14 amino acids. Germline V gene sequence: CDR1 SGHTS, CDR2 YDEGEE. V lost 2 bases and J lost 5, with 13 bases in between. CDR3 amino acids: CASSLMTGWETQYF. In nucleotides, the CDR3 is TGTGCCAGCAGCTTAATGACGGGGTGGGAGACCCAGTACTTC.

The J gene is TRBJ2-1, the V gene TRBV6-1; 9 bases map to TRBD2. CDR3 size: 15 residues. Germline V lookup: CDR1 MNHNS, CDR2 SASEGT. Unmatched junction bases numbered 3, after V lost 1 base and J lost 5 bases. This chain's CDR3 is CASSEGLAGHNEQFF. Written as DNA, the CDR3 is TGTGCCAGCAGTGAAGGTCTAGCGGGACACAATGAGCAGTTCTTC.

Notes on this clone: The sample carries other DNA sequences with the same CDR3. The rearrangement joins TRBV19 to TRBJ2-7; weak D call: TRBD1 (5 bases). Trimming removed 2 bases from V and 1 base from J, with 9 bases in between. The germline gives CDR1 LNHDA, CDR2 SQIVND (reference sequence). This CDR3 is 14 amino acids long. This chain's CDR3 is CASSIQGGSYEQYF. The CDR3 bases are TGTGCCAGTAGTATACAGGGCGGATCCTACGAGCAGTACTTC. Based on the CDR3 plus reference TRBV19 and TRBJ2-7, the full variable domain is DGGITQSPKYLFRKEGQNVTLSCEQNLNHDAMYWYRQDPGQGLRLIYYSQIVNDFQKGDIAEGYSVSREKKESFPLTVTSAQKNPTAFYLCASSIQGGSYEQYFGPGTRLTVT.

The chain uses TRBV7-8 and TRBJ1-2; D is undetermined. Between the trimmed V and J ends, which lost 0 bases and 4 bases, there was a span of 15 bases. Germline V gene data show CDR1 as SGHVS and CDR2 as FQNEAQ. CDR3 size: 16 residues. The CDR3 DNA reads TGTGCCAGCAGCTTAGCGACTCCGGTCGTAGTCTATGGCTACACCTTC. Translation: CASSLATPVVVYGYTF.

V gene TRBV10-3 combines with J gene TRBJ2-7; TRBD2 matches at 8 bases. With V trimmed by 11 bases and J by 5 bases, 11 bases remained unmatched. The germline V gene has CDR1 ENHRY and CDR2 SYGVKD. CDR3 length equals 13 residues. DNA of the CDR3: TGTGCCCTCGGGGGGGAGCGACGGGACGAGCAGTACTTC. Protein: CALGGERRDEQYF.

Only one count was recorded for this clone. The chain carries TRBV5-1 and TRBJ2-7; 9 bases agree with TRBD1. The junction had 9 bases not matched to a gene; V was cut back by 3 bases and J by 5 bases. This CDR3 has 15 residues. Germline CDR1 is SGHRS and CDR2 is YFSETQ. The CDR3 region has the DNA TGCGCCAGCAGCTCCTTGGACAGGGGAAGGGACGAGCAGTACTTC. Encoded protein: CASSSLDRGRDEQYF.

The chain carries TRBV6-6 and TRBJ2-3; the D is unclear. V dropped 0 bases and J dropped 5 bases, with 6 bases sitting between them. The V gene's germline CDR1 is MNHNY and CDR2 SVGAGI (reference sequence). This CDR3 is 13 amino acids long. DNA for the CDR3: TGTGCCAGCAGTTACTCTTCTATAGATACGCAGTATTTT. This gives the protein CASSYSSIDTQYF.

The V call is TRBV4-3, the J call TRBJ2-1, with no clear D. CDR3 length: 13 residues. Germline-derived CDR1 and CDR2 are LGHNA and YSLEER. The V and J ends lost 3 bases and 7 bases respectively, with 10 bases between them. The CDR3 sequence is CASSHSRENEQFF. The CDR3 DNA reads TGCGCCAGCAGCCATTCTCGAGAAAATGAGCAGTTCTTC.

The chain carries TRBV5-6 and TRBJ2-5, with 7 bases matching TRBD2. V lost 2 bases, J lost 4 bases, and 8 bases stayed unmatched. Per the germline V gene, CDR1 is SGHDT and CDR2 is YYEEEE. The CDR3 covers 15 residues. CDR3 protein: CASSFETSDGETQYF. The CDR3 nucleotides read TGTGCCAGCAGCTTCGAAACTAGCGACGGAGAGACCCAGTACTTC.

The CDR3 region is CASSDSYRASYNEQFF. The CDR3 coding sequence is TGTGCCAGCAGTGACTCTTACAGGGCATCCTACAATGAGCAGTTCTTC. The chain uses TRBV6-4 and TRBJ2-1; maybe TRBD1 (6 bases). The CDR3 covers 16 residues. Germline V gene sequence: CDR1 MRHNA, CDR2 SNTAGT. V was clipped by 0 bases and J by 1 base, with 10 bases between them.

This rearrangement joins TRBV19 to TRBJ1-5; TRBD1 matches at 9 bases. CDR1 and CDR2 (germline): LNHDA, SQIVND (reference sequence). J was trimmed by 6 bases and V by 1 base; bases with no gene match: 7. The CDR3 extends over 16 amino acids. The CDR3 coding sequence is TGTGCCAGTAGTATAGGATCGGGACAGGGCCGTCAGCCCCAGCATTTT. Encoded protein: CASSIGSGQGRQPQHF. The complete variable domain, with remaining parts taken from reference TRBV19 and TRBJ1-5, reads DGGITQSPKYLFRKEGQNVTLSCEQNLNHDAMYWYRQDPGQGLRLIYYSQIVNDFQKGDIAEGYSVSREKKESFPLTVTSAQKNPTAFYLCASSIGSGQGRQPQHFGDGTRLSIL.